Below, one T cell receptor beta chain is given with its context. The data belong to a study of T cell changes during pregnancy in multiple sclerosis. Some clones are missing from TCRdb's copy, which holds only in-frame ones; the method was immunoSEQ multiplex PCR. The sample includes around 65,000 clones, roughly 90% of them seen just once. This CDR3 is 13 amino acids long. V lost 4 bases, J lost 4 bases, and 9 bases lay in between. CDR1 is KGHSH and CDR2 is LQKENI in the germline V gene. This receptor was identified in a female donor in good health, enrolled as a control in a pregnancy study. The rearrangement links TRBV18 to TRBJ2-3; no clear D gene. Sequencing used peripheral blood, obtained in the second trimester of pregnancy. The CDR3 coding sequence is TGTGCCAGCTCACAACAGTTATCAGATACGCAGTATTTT. Translation: CASSQQLSDTQYF. Drawing the rest from reference TRBV18 and TRBJ2-3, the complete variable domain is NAGVMQNPRHLVRRRGQEARLRCSPMKGHSHVYWYRQLPEEGLKFMVYLQKENIIDESGMPKERFSAEFPKEGPSILRIQQVVRGDSAAYFCASSQQLSDTQYFGPGTRLTVL.